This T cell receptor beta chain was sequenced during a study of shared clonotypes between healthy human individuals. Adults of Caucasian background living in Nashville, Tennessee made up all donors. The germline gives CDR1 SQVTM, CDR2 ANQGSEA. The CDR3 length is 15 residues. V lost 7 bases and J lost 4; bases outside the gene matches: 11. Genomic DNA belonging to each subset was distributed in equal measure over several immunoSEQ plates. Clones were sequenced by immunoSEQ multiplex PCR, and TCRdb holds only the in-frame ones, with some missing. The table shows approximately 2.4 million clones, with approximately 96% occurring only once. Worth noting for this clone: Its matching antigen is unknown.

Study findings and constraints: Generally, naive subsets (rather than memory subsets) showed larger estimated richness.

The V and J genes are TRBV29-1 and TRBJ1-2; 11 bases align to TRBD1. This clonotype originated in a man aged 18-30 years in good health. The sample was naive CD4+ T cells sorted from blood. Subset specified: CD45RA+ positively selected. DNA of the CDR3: TGCAGCGGCTTCACTAGGGACAGGGGGTTCTATGGCTACACCTTC. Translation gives CSGFTRDRGFYGYTF.